The 11 T cell receptor beta chains below come from one sample, sequenced in a study of control samples from healthy donors and cancer patients. Using immunoSEQ multiplex PCR, the repertoire was profiled, and TCRdb retains in-frame clones only, with some absent. The sample yields roughly 170,000 clones, 80% to 95% seen once. Sequencing input: blood. These receptors were obtained from a woman in her sixties or seventies in good health.

The genes are TRBV7-2 and TRBJ1-1; possible D gene TRBD1, 5 bases. Trimming took off 6 bases at V and 4 bases at J, with 15 bases between the two ends. In germline, CDR1 is SGHTA, CDR2 FQGNSA. The CDR3 is 14 residues long. The CDR3 coding sequence is TGTGCCAGCAGTCCACAAGGGGTGGGCACTGAAGCTTTCTTT. This codes for CASSPQGVGTEAFF.

V gene TRBV21-1 combines with J gene TRBJ1-1; TRBD1 is the table's D call, not checked against the DNA. TRBV21-1 is listed as a pseudogene. The CDR3 sequence is 15 residues long. CDR3 coding DNA: TGTGCCAGCCCGGCTTGGGCAGGGCTGAACACTGAAGCTTTCTTT. It yields the protein CASPAWAGLNTEAFF.

V is TRBV3-1 (or the pseudogene TRBV3-2) and J is TRBJ1-2, with D uncertain. The CDR3 sequence is 13 residues long. The germline V and J ends were trimmed by 0 bases and 8 bases, with 10 bases remaining between them. Germline CDR1 reads LGHDT; CDR2 reads YNNKEL (reference sequence). The CDR3 region has the DNA TGTGCCAGCAGCCAAGATATTGCGGGCGGCTACACCTTC. This translates into CASSQDIAGGYTF.

The rearrangement joins TRBV7-9 to TRBJ2-1; D is possibly TRBD1 (6 bases). V shed 3 bases and J shed 7 bases, with 10 bases lying between them. The CDR3 runs 13 residues. CDR1 and CDR2 from the germline V gene are SEHNR and FQNEAQ (reference sequence). CDR3 residues: CASSFAGENEQFF. The CDR3 coding sequence is TGTGCCAGCAGCTTCGCAGGGGAAAATGAGCAGTTCTTC.

This clone has only a few counts. The junction shows a germline mismatch at one end, possibly a read error. V is TRBV7-3 and J is TRBJ2-7; tentative D call: TRBD2 (5 bases). The CDR3 spans 14 residues. In germline, CDR1 is SGHTA, CDR2 FQGTGA. The CDR3: CASSITPGIGEQYF. The DNA for the CDR3 is TGTGCCAGCAGCATAACCCCCGGGATCGGAGAGCAGTACTTC. Full variable domain (rest looked up from reference TRBV7-3 and TRBJ2-7): GAGVSQTPSNKVTEKGKYVELRCDPISGHTALYWYRQSLGQGPEFLIYFQGTGAADDSGLPNDRFFAVRPEGSVSTLKIQRTERGDSAVYLCASSITPGIGEQYFGPGTRLTVT.

The rearrangement links TRBV5-1 to TRBJ2-3; D remains unclear. The CDR3 length is 16 residues. In germline, CDR1 is SGHRS, CDR2 YFSETQ. With 4 bases removed from V and 0 bases from J, the gap between germline ends came to 15 bases. Here the CDR3 reads CASSEVPHASTDTQYF. CDR3 bases: TGCGCCAGCAGCGAAGTACCACACGCGAGCACAGATACGCAGTATTTT.

The chain is built from TRBV6-5 and TRBJ1-6; possibly TRBD1 for D (5 bases). Trimming took off 5 bases at V and 4 bases at J, with 12 bases between the two ends. CDR1 is MNHEY, CDR2 SVGAGI, per germline. This CDR3 contains 15 residues. The CDR3 sequence: CASSSQGGYNSPLHF. Written as DNA, the CDR3 is TGTGCCAGCAGTAGCCAGGGCGGTTATAATTCACCCCTCCACTTT.

The chain recombines TRBV7-9 with TRBJ1-2, with no clear D. V lost 1 base and J 0 bases, leaving 3 bases between the germline ends. Germline CDR1 and CDR2: SEHNR and FQNEAQ (reference sequence). The CDR3 is made up of 13 amino acids. The CDR3 sequence: CASSLDANYGYTF. CDR3 nucleotides: TGTGCCAGCAGCTTAGACGCTAACTATGGCTACACCTTC.

This clone came up once. This chain joins TRBV28 and TRBJ1-1, with TRBD1 as a possible D gene (5 bases). V shed 3 bases and J shed 5 bases, with 10 bases lying between them. The CDR3 sequence is 13 residues long. Looked up from germline, CDR1 is MDHEN and CDR2 is SYDVKM. CDR3 nucleotide sequence: TGTGCCAGCAGTTTTACCGGGACGACTGAAGCTTTCTTT. Amino acids: CASSFTGTTEAFF.

This chain connects TRBV6-5 to TRBJ1-1; 7 bases fit TRBD1. The CDR3 is made up of 14 amino acids. The germline CDR1 and CDR2 sequences are MNHEY and SVGAGI. V lost 6 bases and J lost 0; bases outside the gene matches: 4. The CDR3 region is CASRDRSMNTEAFF. DNA for the CDR3: TGTGCCAGCAGGGACAGGTCCATGAACACTGAAGCTTTCTTT.

In nucleotides, the CDR3 is TGCGCCAGCAGCCGGACAGAGAACACTGAAGCTTTCTTT. It yields the protein CASSRTENTEAFF. The chain employs TRBV4-1 and TRBJ1-1, with TRBD1 as a possible D gene (6 bases). Per the germline V gene, CDR1 is MGHRA and CDR2 is YSYEKL. Trimming removed 4 bases from V and 1 base from J, with 7 bases in between. The CDR3 length is 13 residues.